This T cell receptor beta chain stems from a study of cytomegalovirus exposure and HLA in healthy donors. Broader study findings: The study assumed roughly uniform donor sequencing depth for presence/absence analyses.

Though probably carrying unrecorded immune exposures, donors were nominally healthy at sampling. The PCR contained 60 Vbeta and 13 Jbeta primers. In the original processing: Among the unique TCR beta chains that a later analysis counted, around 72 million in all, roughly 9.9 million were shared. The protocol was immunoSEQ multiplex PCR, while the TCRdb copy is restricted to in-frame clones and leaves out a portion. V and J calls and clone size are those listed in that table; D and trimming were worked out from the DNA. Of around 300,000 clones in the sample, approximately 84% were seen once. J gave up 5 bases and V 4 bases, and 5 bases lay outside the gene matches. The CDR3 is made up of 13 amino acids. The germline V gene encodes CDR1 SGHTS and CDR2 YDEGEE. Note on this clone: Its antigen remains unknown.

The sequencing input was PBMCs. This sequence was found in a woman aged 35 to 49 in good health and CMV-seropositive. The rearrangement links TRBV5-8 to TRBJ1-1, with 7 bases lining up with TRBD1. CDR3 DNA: TGTGCCAGCAGCCACAGGGGTGGGACTGAAGCTTTCTTT. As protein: CASSHRGGTEAFF. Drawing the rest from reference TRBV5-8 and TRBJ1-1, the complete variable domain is EAGVTQSPTHLIKTRGQQATLRCSPISGHTSVYWYQQALGLGLQFLLWYDEGEERNRGNFPPRFSGRQFPNYSSELNVNALELEDSALYLCASSHRGGTEAFFGQGTRLTVV.